This T cell receptor beta chain stems from a study of OX40 agonist ivuxolimab in advanced cancers. Generated by immunoSEQ multiplex PCR, the TCRdb table keeps only in-frame clones and is missing some. The table shows fewer than 20,000 clones, with around 90% occurring only once. This clone has just one count. This CDR3 spans 13 amino acids. V lost 5 bases to trimming and J lost 0 bases, with 7 bases between them. Looked up from germline, CDR1 is SQVTM and CDR2 is ANQGSEA. The chain has TRBV29-1 and TRBJ2-2; no reliable D call. This specimen was CD4+ or CD8+ T cells sorted from blood, taken in a trial of the OX40 agonist ivuxolimab. The sequence was obtained from an adult with an advanced solid tumor such as melanoma, head and neck, liver or kidney cancer. CDR3 nucleotides: TGCAGCGTTAAGATCGCGAACACCGGGGAGCTGTTTTTT. This gives the protein CSVKIANTGELFF.